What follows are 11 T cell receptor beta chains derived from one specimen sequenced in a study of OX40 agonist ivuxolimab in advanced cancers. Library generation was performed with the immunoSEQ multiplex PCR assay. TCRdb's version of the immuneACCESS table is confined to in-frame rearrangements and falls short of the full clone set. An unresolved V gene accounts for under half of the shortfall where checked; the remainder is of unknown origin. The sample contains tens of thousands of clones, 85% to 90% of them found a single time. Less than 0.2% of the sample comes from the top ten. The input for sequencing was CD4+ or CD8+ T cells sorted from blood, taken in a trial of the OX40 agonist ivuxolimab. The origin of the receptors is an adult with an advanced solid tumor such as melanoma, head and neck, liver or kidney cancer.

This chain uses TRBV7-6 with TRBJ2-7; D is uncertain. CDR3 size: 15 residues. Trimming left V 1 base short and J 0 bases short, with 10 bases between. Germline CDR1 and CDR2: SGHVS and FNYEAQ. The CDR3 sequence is CASSLGRSPSYEQYF. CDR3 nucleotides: TGTGCCAGCAGCTTAGGCAGGTCCCCCTCCTACGAGCAGTACTTC.

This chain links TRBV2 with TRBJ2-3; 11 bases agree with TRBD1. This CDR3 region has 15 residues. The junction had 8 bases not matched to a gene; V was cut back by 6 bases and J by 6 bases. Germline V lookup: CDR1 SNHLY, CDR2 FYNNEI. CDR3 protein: CASRVDRGRLDTQYF. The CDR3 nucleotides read TGTGCCAGCAGGGTGGACAGGGGGCGCCTTGATACGCAGTATTTT.

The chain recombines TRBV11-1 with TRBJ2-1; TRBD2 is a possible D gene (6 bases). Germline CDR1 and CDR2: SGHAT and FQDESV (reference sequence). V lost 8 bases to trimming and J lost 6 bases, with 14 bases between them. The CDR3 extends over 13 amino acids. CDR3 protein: CASGRRRGNEQFF. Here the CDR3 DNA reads TGTGCCAGCGGAAGAAGGAGGGGCAATGAGCAGTTCTTC.

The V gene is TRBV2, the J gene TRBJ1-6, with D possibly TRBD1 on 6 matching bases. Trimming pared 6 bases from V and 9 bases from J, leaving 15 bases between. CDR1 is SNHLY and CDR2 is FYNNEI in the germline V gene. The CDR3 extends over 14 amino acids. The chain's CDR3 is CASSPDRTGSPLHF. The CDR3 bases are TGTGCCAGCAGCCCTGACAGGACGGGTTCACCCCTCCACTTT.

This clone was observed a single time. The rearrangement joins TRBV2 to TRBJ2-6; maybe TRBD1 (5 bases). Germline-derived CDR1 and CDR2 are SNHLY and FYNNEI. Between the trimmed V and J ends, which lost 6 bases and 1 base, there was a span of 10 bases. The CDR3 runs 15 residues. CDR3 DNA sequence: TGTGCCAGCAGATCCAGGGCTTCTGGGGCCAACGTCCTGACTTTC. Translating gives CASRSRASGANVLTF.

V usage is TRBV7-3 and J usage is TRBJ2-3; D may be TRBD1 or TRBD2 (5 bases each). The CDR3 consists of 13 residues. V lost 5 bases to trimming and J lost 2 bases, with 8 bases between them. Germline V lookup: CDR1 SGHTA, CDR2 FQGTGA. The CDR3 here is CASSPGTTDTQYF. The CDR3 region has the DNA TGTGCCAGCAGCCCCGGGACCACAGATACGCAGTATTTT.

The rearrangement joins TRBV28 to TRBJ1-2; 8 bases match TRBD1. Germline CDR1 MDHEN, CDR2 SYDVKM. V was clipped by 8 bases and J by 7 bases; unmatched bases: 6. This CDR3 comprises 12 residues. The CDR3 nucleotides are TGTGCCAGCGGAAGGACAGGGTCTGGCTACACCTTC. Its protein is CASGRTGSGYTF.

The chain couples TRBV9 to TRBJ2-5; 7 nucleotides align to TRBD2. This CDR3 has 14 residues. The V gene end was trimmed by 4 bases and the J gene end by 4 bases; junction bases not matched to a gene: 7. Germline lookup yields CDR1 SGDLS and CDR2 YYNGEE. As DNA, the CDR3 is TGTGCCAGCAGCCCTACAGCGGGGAGAGAGACCCAGTACTTC. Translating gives CASSPTAGRETQYF.

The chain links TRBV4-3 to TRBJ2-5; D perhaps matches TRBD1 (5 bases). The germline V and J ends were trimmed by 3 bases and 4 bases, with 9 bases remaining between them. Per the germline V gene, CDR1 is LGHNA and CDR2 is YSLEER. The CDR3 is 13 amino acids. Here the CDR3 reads CASSQAGSETQYF. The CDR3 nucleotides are TGCGCCAGCAGCCAGGCAGGGTCAGAGACCCAGTACTTC.

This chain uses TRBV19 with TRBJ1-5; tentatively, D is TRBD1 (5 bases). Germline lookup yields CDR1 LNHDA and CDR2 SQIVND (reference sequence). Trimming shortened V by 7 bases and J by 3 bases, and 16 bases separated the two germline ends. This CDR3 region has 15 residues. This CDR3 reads CASTATELPNQPQHF. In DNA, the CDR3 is TGTGCCAGTACCGCGACAGAGCTACCCAATCAGCCCCAGCATTTT.

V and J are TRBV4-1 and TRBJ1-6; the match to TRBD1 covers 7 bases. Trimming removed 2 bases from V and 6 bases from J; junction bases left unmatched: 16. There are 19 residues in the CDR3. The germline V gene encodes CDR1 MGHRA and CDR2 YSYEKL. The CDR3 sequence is CASSQQYLRTGWGNSPLHF. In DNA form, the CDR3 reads TGCGCCAGCAGCCAACAATACTTACGGACAGGTTGGGGTAATTCACCCCTCCACTTT.